The 18 T cell receptor beta chains presented below share a single source sample, sequenced in a study of vaccination effects on CD4 cells after COVID-19. The antigens these receptors bind are not known. The ViraFEST assay expanded antigen-specific CD4+ T cells with viral peptide pools before sequencing. Culturing for roughly 10 days preceded CD4+ T cell isolation. SARS-CoV-2 infection was confirmed by PCR in the person between March and December 2020. Each participant was given two doses of one vaccine (BNT162b2 or mRNA-1273). The assay was immunoSEQ multiplex PCR, and TCRdb's table has in-frame clones only and misses some. Counted here are more than 15,000 clones, 76% occurring once; the ten biggest clones make up approximately 21%. The sequences come from CD4+ T cells from PBMCs cultured with SARS-CoV-2 spike peptides, collected after COVID-19 vaccination. The receptors were sampled from a human donor who had a prior SARS-CoV-2 infection.

V usage is TRBV7-3 and J usage is TRBJ2-7, with D maybe TRBD2 (6 bases). CDR3 size: 16 residues. Germline V CDR1 and CDR2: SGHTA, FQGTGA. The V end was cut by 2 bases, the J end by 0 bases, with 14 bases between. CDR3 coding DNA: TGTGCCAGCAGCTTATTGGGTGGAGGGAACTCCTACGAGCAGTACTTC. Its translation: CASSLLGGGNSYEQYF. The full variable domain, in which reference TRBV7-3 and TRBJ2-7 provide the parts outside the CDR3, is GAGVSQTPSNKVTEKGKYVELRCDPISGHTALYWYRQSLGQGPEFLIYFQGTGAADDSGLPNDRFFAVRPEGSVSTLKIQRTERGDSAVYLCASSLLGGGNSYEQYFGPGTRLTVT.

The table lists this clone with a count of one. At one end the junction does not follow the germline gene, possibly because of a read error. The chain is built from TRBV7-7 and TRBJ1-6; 8 bases agree with TRBD1. CDR3 size: 16 residues. CDR1 is SSHAT and CDR2 is FNYEAQ in the germline V gene (reference sequence). CDR3 residues: CASSLAHRGDNSPLHF. Here the CDR3 DNA reads TGTGCTAGCAGCTTAGCACACAGGGGGGATAATTCACCCCTCCACTTT. Together with reference TRBV7-7 and TRBJ1-6, the CDR3 gives the full variable domain: GAGVSQSPRYKVTKRGQDVTLRCDPISSHATLYWYQQALGQGPEFLTYFNYEAQPDKSGLPSDRFSAERPEGSISTLTIQRTEQRDSAMYRCASSLAHRGDNSPLHFGNGTRLTVT.

This chain links TRBV5-4 with TRBJ1-2, with 7 bases identical to TRBD1. V shed 3 bases and J 7 bases; nucleotides not matched to a gene: 9. Germline-derived CDR1 and CDR2 are SGHNT and YYREEE (reference sequence). The CDR3 extends over 14 amino acids. CDR3 in amino acids: CASSYGQAVRGYTF. The CDR3 DNA is TGTGCCAGCAGCTATGGACAGGCGGTTCGTGGCTACACCTTC. The variable domain in full, completed from reference TRBV5-4 and TRBJ1-2, reads ETGVTQSPTHLIKTRGQQVTLRCSSQSGHNTVSWYQQALGQGPQFIFQYYREEENGRGNFPPRFSGLQFPNYSSELNVNALELDDSALYLCASSYGQAVRGYTFGSGTRLTVV.

The chain has TRBV13 and TRBJ2-3; no definite D call. Trimming took 0 bases from V and 5 from J, leaving 12 bases between them. CDR3 size: 15 residues. Germline values: CDR1 PRHDT, CDR2 FYEKMQ (reference sequence). The DNA of the CDR3 is TGTGCCAGCAGCTTAGGGGGCCTCCCGGGAGATACGCAGTATTTT. Translated: CASSLGGLPGDTQYF.

This chain connects TRBV9 to TRBJ2-1; 7 bases align to TRBD1. Germline V lookup: CDR1 SGDLS, CDR2 YYNGEE. The CDR3 covers 15 residues. J lost 3 bases, V lost 0 bases, and 3 bases had no gene match. CDR3 in DNA: TGTGCCAGCAGCGTAGACGGGGACAGCTACAATGAGCAGTTCTTC. It codes for CASSVDGDSYNEQFF.

V gene TRBV18 combines with J gene TRBJ1-2; D is ambiguous. Germline lookup yields CDR1 KGHSH and CDR2 LQKENI. V gave up 3 bases and J gave up 3 bases, with 5 bases separating them. CDR3 length: 12 residues. DNA for the CDR3: TGTGCCAGCTCACCGGGGTACTATGGCTACACCTTC. Translating gives CASSPGYYGYTF.

The genes are TRBV18 and TRBJ2-7; 7 nucleotides match TRBD2. Germline CDR1 KGHSH, CDR2 LQKENI. The CDR3 sequence is 16 residues long. J gave up 0 bases and V 2 bases, and 7 bases lay outside the gene matches. The CDR3 sequence: CASSPGLVRSSYEQYF. CDR3 in DNA: TGTGCCAGCTCACCAGGACTAGTGAGGAGCTCCTACGAGCAGTACTTC.

This chain joins TRBV27 and TRBJ2-3; 7 bases align to TRBD1. Looked up from germline, CDR1 is MNHEY and CDR2 is SMNVEV (reference sequence). J gave up 6 bases and V 3 bases, and 9 bases lay outside the gene matches. This CDR3 comprises 15 residues. The CDR3 region has the DNA TGTGCCAGCAGTTTCCAAGACAGGGCCATCGATACGCAGTATTTT. This encodes CASSFQDRAIDTQYF.

The chain has TRBV24-1 and TRBJ2-2; 11 nucleotides agree with TRBD2. The CDR3 runs 20 residues. V dropped 7 bases and J dropped 4; count of bases not matched to a gene: 19. Germline V CDR1 and CDR2: KGHDR, SFDVKD. CDR3 amino acids: CATSRTGTSGLYRGTGELFF. In DNA form, the CDR3 reads TGTGCCACCAGCCGAACCGGGACTAGCGGCCTATATAGGGGCACCGGGGAGCTGTTTTTT.

The chain couples TRBV7-2 to TRBJ2-7, with 7 positions matching TRBD1. CDR3 length: 15 residues. V lost 1 base, J lost 3 bases, and 6 bases stayed unmatched. Germline assignment: CDR1 SGHTA and CDR2 FQGNSA. CDR3 sequence reads: CASSLVPRGIYEQYF. In nucleotides, the CDR3 is TGTGCCAGCAGCTTAGTTCCCAGGGGGATCTACGAGCAGTACTTC.

In its sample, this clone was seen once. The chain couples TRBV18 to TRBJ2-2; 12 nucleotides match TRBD2. V gave up 3 bases and J gave up 0 bases; unmatched junction bases: 17. Germline lookup yields CDR1 KGHSH and CDR2 LQKENI. The CDR3 length is 22 residues. CDR3 residues: CASSPIKGGTSGRFANTGELFF. The CDR3 coding sequence is TGTGCCAGCTCACCTATTAAAGGTGGAACTAGCGGGAGGTTCGCGAACACCGGGGAGCTGTTTTTT.

This clone occurred once. The CDR3 sequence: CASSLHGGLLGNTIYF. The CDR3 DNA follows: TGTGCCAGCAGCTTGCACGGGGGGCTATTAGGAAACACCATATATTTT. The gene calls are TRBV5-4 and TRBJ1-3, with TRBD1 as a possible D gene (6 bases). Germline loops: CDR1 SGHNT, CDR2 YYREEE (reference sequence). V lost 1 base and J lost 4, with 15 bases in between. CDR3 length: 16 amino acids. Full variable domain (remainder filled in from reference TRBV5-4 and TRBJ1-3): ETGVTQSPTHLIKTRGQQVTLRCSSQSGHNTVSWYQQALGQGPQFIFQYYREEENGRGNFPPRFSGLQFPNYSSELNVNALELDDSALYLCASSLHGGLLGNTIYFGEGSWLTVV.

The CDR3 protein is CASSLYRGRMDTEAFF. CDR3 nucleotide sequence: TGTGCCAGCAGCCTTTACCGGGGGCGCATGGACACTGAAGCTTTCTTT. The gene calls are TRBV5-4 and TRBJ1-1; perhaps TRBD1 as D (6 bases). The CDR3 is 16 amino acids. V shed 4 bases and J shed 3 bases, with 19 bases lying between them. Looked up from germline, CDR1 is SGHNT and CDR2 is YYREEE (reference sequence).

This clone has just a few counts. V gene TRBV3-1 (or the pseudogene TRBV3-2) combines with J gene TRBJ1-2, with D unresolved. Trimming left V 4 bases short and J 8 bases short, with 23 bases between. Per the germline V gene, CDR1 is LGHDT and CDR2 is YNNKEL (reference sequence). The CDR3 is 16 amino acids. The CDR3 spells CASSPLPPPSSLGYTF. The CDR3 DNA follows: TGTGCCAGCAGCCCTCTGCCCCCCCCATCCTCCCTGGGCTACACCTTC.

The gene calls are TRBV7-9 and TRBJ2-5; D not resolved. The V end was cut by 7 bases, the J end by 4 bases, with 13 bases between. The CDR3 has 13 residues. Germline CDR1 is SEHNR and CDR2 is FQNEAQ (reference sequence). In DNA form, the CDR3 reads TGTGCCAGCACCCCTACGGCAGCAGAGACCCAGTACTTC. Encoded protein: CASTPTAAETQYF.

V usage is TRBV25-1 and J usage is TRBJ2-7; 7 bases map to TRBD2. This CDR3 has 15 amino acids. The trim removed 2 bases at V and 2 bases at J, leaving 6 bases unmatched. Germline V gene lookup returns CDR1 MGHDK and CDR2 SYGVNS. The CDR3 sequence: CASSEMWEGAYEQYF. The CDR3, as DNA: TGTGCCAGCAGTGAAATGTGGGAGGGAGCCTACGAGCAGTACTTC.

The count of this clone is one. The J gene is TRBJ1-2, the V gene TRBV6-5; D gene ambiguous. The germline V and J ends were trimmed by 4 bases and 4 bases, with 10 bases remaining between them. CDR1 is MNHEY, CDR2 SVGAGI, per germline. The CDR3 contains 13 residues. CDR3 region: CASSSTQSYGYTF. The DNA of the CDR3 is TGTGCCAGCAGTTCCACTCAAAGCTATGGCTACACCTTC.

V gene TRBV9 combines with J gene TRBJ2-1; a weak D match, TRBD2 (7 bases). The germline CDR1 and CDR2 sequences are SGDLS and YYNGEE. V lost 4 bases and J 4 bases, leaving 21 bases between the germline ends. CDR3 length: 17 amino acids. The CDR3 DNA reads as TGTGCCAGCAGCTCCACGATGATGGGGGGGCGGTACAATGAGCAGTTCTTC. It is translated as CASSSTMMGGRYNEQFF.